One sample yielded the 30 T cell receptor beta chains listed below, sequenced in a study of OX40 agonist ivuxolimab in advanced cancers. Library preparation used the immunoSEQ multiplex PCR assay. TCRdb mirrors the immuneACCESS table, restricted to in-frame sequences. Some clones are absent from its copies; in checked studies, under half trace to an unresolved V gene, and the reason for the others is unknown. For this sample the table gives approximately 58,000 clones, of which about 85% were detected only once. The ten largest clones represent 4% to 6% of the sample. This material consisted of CD4+ or CD8+ T cells sorted from blood, taken in a trial of the OX40 agonist ivuxolimab. These receptors were obtained from an adult with an advanced solid tumor such as melanoma, head and neck, liver or kidney cancer.

This chain connects TRBV6-5 to TRBJ2-3; D tentatively fits TRBD1 or TRBD2 (5 bases each). CDR1 is MNHEY and CDR2 is SVGAGI in the germline V gene. The CDR3 totals 14 residues. V lost 0 bases and J lost 6, with 10 bases in between. This chain's CDR3 is CASSYSLGEDTQYF. CDR3 DNA: TGTGCCAGCAGTTACTCGCTAGGGGAGGATACGCAGTATTTT.

The rearrangement joins TRBV5-4 to TRBJ2-1; D is unclear. Trimming pared 2 bases from V and 4 bases from J, leaving 13 bases between. Germline CDR1 SGHNT, CDR2 YYREEE (reference sequence). This CDR3 comprises 15 residues. The CDR3 region is CASSLFYTTYNEQFF. DNA of the CDR3: TGTGCCAGCAGCTTATTCTATACTACTTACAATGAGCAGTTCTTC.

The chain combines TRBV19 with TRBJ2-2; D is undetermined. From germline, CDR1 is LNHDA and CDR2 SQIVND (reference sequence). Trimming took 6 bases from V and 6 from J, leaving 8 bases between them. CDR3 length: 12 residues. CDR3: CASSDLAGELFF. The CDR3 DNA sequence: TGTGCCAGTAGCGACCTGGCCGGGGAGCTGTTTTTT.

The chain carries TRBV27 and TRBJ2-1, with a possible D match to TRBD2 (6 bases). CDR3 size: 15 residues. Per germline, CDR1 MNHEY and CDR2 SMNVEV (reference sequence). Between the trimmed V and J ends, which lost 6 bases and 2 bases, there was a span of 14 bases. The CDR3: CASSVGGTPYNEQFF. In nucleotides, the CDR3 is TGTGCCAGCAGCGTTGGCGGGACCCCCTACAATGAGCAGTTCTTC.

The chain carries TRBV11-2 and TRBJ2-7; D is perhaps TRBD1 (6 bases). The germline V gene encodes CDR1 SGHAT and CDR2 FQNNGV. The CDR3 has 13 amino acids. The V end lost 4 bases, the J end lost 4 bases, and 11 bases lay between the germline ends. The CDR3 nucleotides read TGTGCCAGCAGCTCGACAGACAGGTACGAGCAGTACTTC. Residues: CASSSTDRYEQYF.

The chain carries TRBV28 and TRBJ2-7; either TRBD1 or TRBD2 may supply D (5 bases each). CDR3 length: 17 residues. V lost 4 bases, J lost 1 base, and 20 bases lay in between. Germline lookup yields CDR1 MDHEN and CDR2 SYDVKM. The CDR3 spells CASSSSPGTDDSYEQYF. For the CDR3, the DNA is TGTGCCAGCAGTTCCTCTCCCGGGACGGATGATTCCTACGAGCAGTACTTC. The entire variable domain, with the rest obtained from reference TRBV28 and TRBJ2-7, is as follows: DVKVTQSSRYLVKRTGEKVFLECVQDMDHENMFWYRQDPGLGLRLIYFSYDVKMKEKGDIPEGYSVSREKKERFSLILESASTNQTSMYLCASSSSPGTDDSYEQYFGPGTRLTVT.

The V and J genes are TRBV11-2 and TRBJ2-7; unclear D gene. Germline V CDR1 and CDR2: SGHAT, FQNNGV. The CDR3 has 15 amino acids. The V end was cut by 2 bases, the J end by 0 bases, with 11 bases between. The CDR3 bases are TGTGCCAGCAGCTTACAGGACGGAAGCTCCTACGAGCAGTACTTC. It encodes CASSLQDGSSYEQYF.

V gene TRBV4-1 combines with J gene TRBJ1-4, with 9 bases aligning to TRBD1. The germline CDR1 and CDR2 sequences are MGHRA and YSYEKL. CDR3 size: 15 residues. V lost 1 base, J lost 5 bases, and 2 bases stayed unmatched. This CDR3 reads CASSQAGTGNEKLFF. The CDR3 nucleotides read TGCGCCAGCAGCCAAGCCGGGACAGGGAATGAAAAACTGTTTTTT.

The genes are TRBV7-2 and TRBJ1-1, with D perhaps TRBD1 (5 bases). The germline V gene encodes CDR1 SGHTA and CDR2 FQGNSA. The CDR3 totals 14 residues. V lost 5 bases and J lost 4, with 14 bases in between. CDR3 DNA: TGTGCCAGCAGCCCCTCGACTGGGGCCACTGAAGCTTTCTTT. This sequence encodes CASSPSTGATEAFF.

The rearrangement links TRBV27 to TRBJ1-2; TRBD1 might be the D (6 bases). Between the trimmed V and J ends, which lost 3 bases and 4 bases, there was a span of 9 bases. Looked up from germline, CDR1 is MNHEY and CDR2 is SMNVEV (reference sequence). The CDR3 runs 13 residues. The CDR3 loop reads CASSLGHRYGYTF. CDR3 coding DNA: TGTGCCAGCAGTTTGGGACACCGCTATGGCTACACCTTC.

The table lists this clone with a few counts. The V gene is TRBV9, the J gene TRBJ2-3; 13 nucleotides agree with TRBD2. The V gene's germline CDR1 is SGDLS and CDR2 YYNGEE. CDR3 size: 16 residues. The V and J ends lost 3 bases and 7 bases, in that order; junction bases with no gene match: 8. CDR3 residues: CASSAGGLAGMYTQYF. The CDR3 nucleotides are TGTGCCAGCAGCGCTGGGGGACTAGCGGGAATGTATACGCAGTATTTT.

The V call is TRBV5-6, the J call TRBJ1-5, with D perhaps TRBD1 (5 bases). Trimming cost V 0 bases and J 4 bases, with 14 bases left between them. The germline V gene encodes CDR1 SGHDT and CDR2 YYEEEE. There are 16 residues in the CDR3. In DNA form, the CDR3 reads TGTGCCAGCAGCTTGGGCGGGGGGGTCAGGAATCAGCCCCAGCATTTT. It encodes CASSLGGGVRNQPQHF.

This chain links TRBV6-5 with TRBJ2-7; D is possibly TRBD1 or TRBD2 (5 bases each). Germline V gene sequence: CDR1 MNHEY, CDR2 SVGAGI. The CDR3 is 14 amino acids. V shed 2 bases and J shed 5 bases, with 13 bases lying between them. CDR3 residues: CASSYRRDADEQYF. The CDR3 DNA reads as TGTGCCAGCAGTTACCGCCGGGACGCGGACGAGCAGTACTTC.

This sequence joins TRBV4-1 and TRBJ2-1; 9 positions match TRBD1. Unmatched junction bases numbered 4, after V lost 4 bases and J lost 6 bases. Germline values: CDR1 MGHRA, CDR2 YSYEKL. The CDR3 has 14 amino acids. The CDR3 nucleotides read TGCGCCAGCAGCCCCGGGACAGGGACCAATGAGCAGTTCTTC. Protein sequence: CASSPGTGTNEQFF.

CDR3 amino acids: CASSLPGLAGNTIYF. The DNA of the CDR3 is TGTGCCAGCAGTTTACCGGGGCTTGCTGGAAACACCATATATTTT. The chain joins TRBV28 to TRBJ1-3, with D possibly matching TRBD1 (5 bases). In germline, CDR1 is MDHEN, CDR2 SYDVKM. The CDR3 is made up of 15 amino acids. The V end was cut by 2 bases, the J end by 2 bases, with 10 bases between.

The V call is TRBV19, the J call TRBJ2-1, with D perhaps TRBD2 (6 bases). The CDR3 spans 13 residues. The V end lost 5 bases, the J end lost 5 bases, and 10 bases lay between the germline ends. CDR1 and CDR2 (germline): LNHDA, SQIVND (reference sequence). Here the CDR3 reads CASSPGSNNEQFF. CDR3 DNA sequence: TGTGCCAGTAGTCCCGGGAGCAACAATGAGCAGTTCTTC.

The chain uses TRBV25-1 and TRBJ2-2; 8 nucleotides line up with TRBD2. V was pared by 6 bases and J by 1 base, with 4 bases of the junction left unmatched. CDR3 length equals 15 residues. CDR1 is MGHDK, CDR2 SYGVNS, per germline. CDR3 sequence reads: CASRKTSENTGELFF. For the CDR3, the DNA is TGTGCCAGCAGAAAGACTAGCGAGAACACCGGGGAGCTGTTTTTT. Together with reference TRBV25-1 and TRBJ2-2, the CDR3 gives the full variable domain: EADIYQTPRYLVIGTGKKITLECSQTMGHDKMYWYQQDPGMELHLIHYSYGVNSTEKGDLSSESTVSRIRTEHFPLTLESARPSHTSQYLCASRKTSENTGELFFGEGSRLTVL.

The chain employs TRBV4-1 and TRBJ1-1; no firm D call. CDR3 length: 15 residues. The germline V and J ends were trimmed by 1 base and 4 bases, with 13 bases remaining between them. Germline V gene lookup returns CDR1 MGHRA and CDR2 YSYEKL. For the CDR3, the DNA is TGCGCCAGCAGCCAAGTAGGCACAGTCGGCACTGAAGCTTTCTTT. It yields the protein CASSQVGTVGTEAFF.

V gene TRBV6-5 combines with J gene TRBJ2-7; tentative D call: TRBD1 (6 bases). V lost 6 bases, J lost 5 bases, and 11 bases lay in between. This CDR3 contains 12 residues. Germline loops: CDR1 MNHEY, CDR2 SVGAGI. In DNA form, the CDR3 reads TGTGCCAGCAGACAGGGCTTCGACGAGCAGTACTTC. Protein sequence: CASRQGFDEQYF.

V gene TRBV5-1 combines with J gene TRBJ1-6; no clear D gene. Germline V gene data show CDR1 as SGHRS and CDR2 as YFSETQ. Trimming left V 9 bases short and J 6 bases short, with 13 bases between. This CDR3 is built from 13 residues. The CDR3 is CATAEDLNSPLHF. The CDR3 DNA is TGCGCCACAGCCGAGGACCTTAATTCACCCCTCCACTTT.

Only one count was recorded for this clone. V is TRBV6-5 and J is TRBJ2-7; TRBD1 or TRBD2 may be the D gene (6 bases each). The V end lost 7 bases, the J end lost 6 bases, and 22 bases lay between the germline ends. The germline gives CDR1 MNHEY, CDR2 SVGAGI. This CDR3 spans 15 amino acids. The CDR3 region is CASTTEGGPGGEQYF. DNA for the CDR3: TGTGCCAGCACTACGGAGGGGGGCCCCGGGGGCGAGCAGTACTTC.

The rearrangement uses TRBV18 and TRBJ2-7; 9 bases align to TRBD1. Looked up from germline, CDR1 is KGHSH and CDR2 is LQKENI. V shed 6 bases and J 5 bases; nucleotides not matched to a gene: 11. The CDR3 extends over 15 amino acids. Written as DNA, the CDR3 is TGTGCCAGCTCGCCAGGGACAGGGTTTGCCGACGAGCAGTACTTC. This sequence encodes CASSPGTGFADEQYF.

This chain links TRBV10-2 with TRBJ2-1; tentative D call: TRBD2 (5 bases). The CDR3 extends over 12 amino acids. Germline values: CDR1 WSHSY, CDR2 SAAADI. The V end was cut by 6 bases, the J end by 7 bases, with 10 bases between. The CDR3 DNA follows: TGCGCCAGCAGGGGAGAACATAATGAGCAGTTCTTC. Protein: CASRGEHNEQFF.

The chain carries TRBV19 and TRBJ2-1; no definite D call. The CDR3 has 17 amino acids. Germline values: CDR1 LNHDA, CDR2 SQIVND (reference sequence). V was pared by 6 bases and J by 8 bases, with 26 bases between. DNA for the CDR3: TGTGCCAGTAGCCTTGTTCCTAGTGGGTTTCGGCATGATGAGCAGTTCTTC. This codes for CASSLVPSGFRHDEQFF.

A single count supports this clone. This chain links TRBV4-3 with TRBJ2-2; D gene uncertain. V shed 1 base and J shed 7 bases, with 4 bases lying between them. From germline, CDR1 is LGHNA and CDR2 YSLEER. CDR3 length equals 12 residues. CDR3 protein: CASSQVIGELFF. The CDR3 bases are TGCGCCAGCAGCCAAGTGATCGGGGAGCTGTTTTTT.

Points on this clone: This same CDR3 is encoded by further DNA sequences in the sample. The V call is TRBV5-1, the J call TRBJ1-3; D is unresolved. V was shortened by 3 bases and J by 0 bases, with 10 bases between the two germline ends. There are 15 residues in the CDR3. Looked up from germline, CDR1 is SGHRS and CDR2 is YFSETQ. As DNA, the CDR3 is TGCGCCAGCAGCTGGAACACGGACTCTGGAAACACCATATATTTT. It codes for CASSWNTDSGNTIYF.

The chain employs TRBV6-5 and TRBJ1-2; D is perhaps TRBD1 (6 bases). The CDR3 has 14 residues. V was clipped by 4 bases and J by 5 bases, with 14 bases between them. Germline CDR1 reads MNHEY; CDR2 reads SVGAGI. In DNA form, the CDR3 reads TGTGCCAGCAGTTCACAGGGTTTCCCTTATGGCTACACCTTC. It specifies CASSSQGFPYGYTF.

The chain is built from TRBV5-6 and TRBJ1-5; D unclear. The CDR3 totals 16 residues. Deletions cut 0 bases from V and 0 bases from J, with 10 bases between. Looked up from germline, CDR1 is SGHDT and CDR2 is YYEEEE. The CDR3 loop is CASSLAQGYSNQPQHF. CDR3 DNA sequence: TGTGCCAGCAGCTTGGCGCAAGGGTATAGCAATCAGCCCCAGCATTTT.

In regard to this clone: Its ends do not fully match the called genes, so a read error is possible. The V gene is TRBV4-1, the J gene TRBJ1-5; possibly TRBD1 for D (5 bases). Germline assignment: CDR1 MGHRA and CDR2 YSYEKL. The CDR3 is made up of 16 amino acids. The CDR3, as DNA: TGCGCCAGCAGCCAAGATAGAACAGGTGGTGATCAGCCCCGGCATTTT. Its translation is CASSQDRTGGDQPRHF.

The chain is built from TRBV7-2 and TRBJ2-5, with D tentatively TRBD2 (6 bases). The CDR3 spans 15 residues. V lost 1 base, J lost 1 base, and 10 bases lay in between. CDR1 is SGHTA, CDR2 FQGNSA, per germline. In DNA, the CDR3 is TGTGCCAGCAGCTTAGGTAGCGGATCCCAAGAGACCCAGTACTTC. This codes for CASSLGSGSQETQYF.